This TCR beta chain is from a study of blood T cell repertoires in COVID-19. Study context: There were acute and convalescent COVID-19 samples, and they came from the United States, Italy and Spain. The analysed material was cDNA or gDNA that came from T cells, B-cell-depleted T cells, or PBMCs.

In the study's own analysis: Estimation of nucleated cell counts relied on the amplification of reference gene primers. Profiled with immunoSEQ multiplex PCR; TCRdb holds only in-frame clones, not every one. The DNA was the basis for D and trimming; V, J and clone size are from that table. The sample yields about 82,000 clones, 80% seen once. A remark on this clone: One end of the junction is discordant with germline, which a read error may explain.

The CDR3 loop spans 16 amino acids. Per germline, CDR1 SSHAT and CDR2 FNYEAQ (reference sequence). The sample was peripheral blood. The receptor was derived from a woman in her 40s with active or convalescent COVID-19. V is TRBV7-7 and J is TRBJ2-5, with 10 positions matching TRBD1. The CDR3 region has the DNA TGTGCTAGCAGCTTCACCTCCGGGACAGGGGAAGAGACCCAGTACTTC. Amino acid sequence: CASSFTSGTGEETQYF.